This T cell receptor (beta chain) was profiled in a study of cytomegalovirus exposure and HLA in healthy donors. Study-wide background: Caucasian-associated ancestry cluster membership applied to about 80% of around 400 genotyped donors.

After removal of 9 bases from V and 4 bases from J, the junction contained 9 bases not matched to a gene. Per the germline V gene, CDR1 is LNHNV and CDR2 is YYDKDF (reference sequence). The CDR3 runs 14 residues. With 60 Vbeta and 13 Jbeta primers, the PCR was carried out. Libraries were prepared by immunoSEQ multiplex PCR; TCRdb keeps only in-frame clonotypes and omits some of them. The data hold 150,000 to 200,000 clones, with about 86% observed a single time. The clonotype comes from a woman in her 30s in good health and CMV-seronegative. Input material: PBMCs. V is TRBV15 and J is TRBJ2-5; 9 nucleotides match TRBD1. CDR3 nucleotide sequence: TGTGCCACTCGAGGGACAGGGTTCGGAGAGACCCAGTACTTC. This encodes CATRGTGFGETQYF. Variable domain in full (rest from reference TRBV15 and TRBJ2-5): DAMVIQNPRYQVTQFGKPVTLSCSQTLNHNVMYWYQQKSSQAPKLLFHYYDKDFNNEADTPDNFQSRRPNTSFCFLDIRSPGLGDTAMYLCATRGTGFGETQYFGPGTRLLVL.